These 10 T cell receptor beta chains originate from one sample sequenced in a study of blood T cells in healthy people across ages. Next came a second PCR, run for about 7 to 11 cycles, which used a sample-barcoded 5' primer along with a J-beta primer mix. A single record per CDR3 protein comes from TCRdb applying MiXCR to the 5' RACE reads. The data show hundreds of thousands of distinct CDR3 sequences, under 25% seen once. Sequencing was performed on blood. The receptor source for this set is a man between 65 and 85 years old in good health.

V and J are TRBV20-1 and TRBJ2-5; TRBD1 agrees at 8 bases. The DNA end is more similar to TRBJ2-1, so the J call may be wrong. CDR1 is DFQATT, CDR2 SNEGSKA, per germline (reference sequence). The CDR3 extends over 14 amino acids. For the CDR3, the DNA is TGCAGTGCCAGCCGGACAGGGAGATACAATGAGCAGTTCTTC. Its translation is CSASRTGRYNEQFF.

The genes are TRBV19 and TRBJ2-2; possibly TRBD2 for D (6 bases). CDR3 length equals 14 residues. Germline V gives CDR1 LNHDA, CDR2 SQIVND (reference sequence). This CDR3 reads CGTREQPSTGELFF. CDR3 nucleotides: TGTGGCACGCGGGAACAGCCGAGCACCGGGGAGCTGTTTTTT.

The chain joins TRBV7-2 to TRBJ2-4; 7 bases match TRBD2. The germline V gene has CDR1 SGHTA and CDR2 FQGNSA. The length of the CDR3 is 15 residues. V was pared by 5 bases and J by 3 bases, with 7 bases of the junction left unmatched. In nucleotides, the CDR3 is TGTGCCAGCAGCCTAACTTGGGAGGGCAAAAACATTCAGTACTTC. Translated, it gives CASSLTWEGKNIQYF.

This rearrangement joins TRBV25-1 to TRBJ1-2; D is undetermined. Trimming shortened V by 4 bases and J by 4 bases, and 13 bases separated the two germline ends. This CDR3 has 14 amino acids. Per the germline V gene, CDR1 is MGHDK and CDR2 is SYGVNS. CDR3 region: CASSALTSLYGYTF. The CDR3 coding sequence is TGTGCCAGCAGTGCCCTTACAAGTCTCTATGGCTACACCTTC.

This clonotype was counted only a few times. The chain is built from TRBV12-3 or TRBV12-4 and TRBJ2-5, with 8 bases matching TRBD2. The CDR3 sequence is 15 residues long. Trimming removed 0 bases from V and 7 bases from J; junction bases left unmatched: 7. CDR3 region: CASSLASGGPGTQYF. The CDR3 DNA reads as TGTGCCAGCAGTTTAGCCTCGGGGGGGCCGGGGACCCAGTACTTC.

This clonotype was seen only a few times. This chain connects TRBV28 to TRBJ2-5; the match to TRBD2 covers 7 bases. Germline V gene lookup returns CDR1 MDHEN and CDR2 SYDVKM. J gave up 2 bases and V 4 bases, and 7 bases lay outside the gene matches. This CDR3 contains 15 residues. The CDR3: CASSSGLTAQETQYF. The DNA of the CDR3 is TGTGCCAGCAGTTCGGGACTAACCGCACAAGAGACCCAGTACTTC.

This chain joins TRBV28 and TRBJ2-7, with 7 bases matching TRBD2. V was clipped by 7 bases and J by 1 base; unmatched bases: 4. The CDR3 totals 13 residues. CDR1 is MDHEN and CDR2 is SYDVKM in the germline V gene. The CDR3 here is CASKISGSYEQYF. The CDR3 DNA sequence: TGTGCCAGCAAAATTAGCGGGTCCTACGAGCAGTACTTC.

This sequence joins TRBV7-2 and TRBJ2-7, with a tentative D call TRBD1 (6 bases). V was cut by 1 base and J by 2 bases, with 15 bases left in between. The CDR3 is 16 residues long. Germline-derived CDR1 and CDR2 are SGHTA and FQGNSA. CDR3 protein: CASSLEHGGRAYEQYF. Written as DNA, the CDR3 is TGTGCCAGCAGCTTAGAACATGGGGGCAGGGCCTACGAGCAGTACTTC.

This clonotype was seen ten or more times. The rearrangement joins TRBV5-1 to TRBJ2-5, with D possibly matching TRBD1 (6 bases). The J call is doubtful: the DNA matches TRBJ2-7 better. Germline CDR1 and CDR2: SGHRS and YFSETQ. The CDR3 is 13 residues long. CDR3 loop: CASSLEQGHEQYF. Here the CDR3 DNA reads TGCGCCAGCAGCTTGGAACAGGGCCACGAGCAGTACTTC.

In nucleotides, the CDR3 is TGTGCCAGCAGCCCACTCTTCGGGGAAAAACTGTTTTTT. This codes for CASSPLFGEKLFF. The J gene is TRBJ1-4, the V gene TRBV7-2; D not certain. The CDR3 sequence is 13 residues long. Germline CDR1 and CDR2: SGHTA and FQGNSA. V was clipped by 5 bases and J by 8 bases, with 12 bases between them.